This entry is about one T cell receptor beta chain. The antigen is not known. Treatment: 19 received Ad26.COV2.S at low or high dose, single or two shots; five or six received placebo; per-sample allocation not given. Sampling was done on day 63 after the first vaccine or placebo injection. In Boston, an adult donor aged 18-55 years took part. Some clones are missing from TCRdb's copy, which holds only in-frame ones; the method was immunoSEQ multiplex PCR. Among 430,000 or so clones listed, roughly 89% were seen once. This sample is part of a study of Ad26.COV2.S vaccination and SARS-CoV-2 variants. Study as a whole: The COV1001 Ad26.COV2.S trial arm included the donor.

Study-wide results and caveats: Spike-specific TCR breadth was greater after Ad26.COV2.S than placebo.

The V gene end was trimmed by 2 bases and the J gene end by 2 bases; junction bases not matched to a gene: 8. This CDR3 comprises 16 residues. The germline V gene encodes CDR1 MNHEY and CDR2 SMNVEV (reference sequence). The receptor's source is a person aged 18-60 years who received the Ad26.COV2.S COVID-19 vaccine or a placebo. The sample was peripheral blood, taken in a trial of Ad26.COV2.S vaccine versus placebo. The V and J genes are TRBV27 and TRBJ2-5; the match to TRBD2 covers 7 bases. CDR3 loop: CASSLAGRGWQETQYF. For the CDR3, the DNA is TGTGCCAGCAGTTTAGCAGGGCGGGGGTGGCAAGAGACCCAGTACTTC.